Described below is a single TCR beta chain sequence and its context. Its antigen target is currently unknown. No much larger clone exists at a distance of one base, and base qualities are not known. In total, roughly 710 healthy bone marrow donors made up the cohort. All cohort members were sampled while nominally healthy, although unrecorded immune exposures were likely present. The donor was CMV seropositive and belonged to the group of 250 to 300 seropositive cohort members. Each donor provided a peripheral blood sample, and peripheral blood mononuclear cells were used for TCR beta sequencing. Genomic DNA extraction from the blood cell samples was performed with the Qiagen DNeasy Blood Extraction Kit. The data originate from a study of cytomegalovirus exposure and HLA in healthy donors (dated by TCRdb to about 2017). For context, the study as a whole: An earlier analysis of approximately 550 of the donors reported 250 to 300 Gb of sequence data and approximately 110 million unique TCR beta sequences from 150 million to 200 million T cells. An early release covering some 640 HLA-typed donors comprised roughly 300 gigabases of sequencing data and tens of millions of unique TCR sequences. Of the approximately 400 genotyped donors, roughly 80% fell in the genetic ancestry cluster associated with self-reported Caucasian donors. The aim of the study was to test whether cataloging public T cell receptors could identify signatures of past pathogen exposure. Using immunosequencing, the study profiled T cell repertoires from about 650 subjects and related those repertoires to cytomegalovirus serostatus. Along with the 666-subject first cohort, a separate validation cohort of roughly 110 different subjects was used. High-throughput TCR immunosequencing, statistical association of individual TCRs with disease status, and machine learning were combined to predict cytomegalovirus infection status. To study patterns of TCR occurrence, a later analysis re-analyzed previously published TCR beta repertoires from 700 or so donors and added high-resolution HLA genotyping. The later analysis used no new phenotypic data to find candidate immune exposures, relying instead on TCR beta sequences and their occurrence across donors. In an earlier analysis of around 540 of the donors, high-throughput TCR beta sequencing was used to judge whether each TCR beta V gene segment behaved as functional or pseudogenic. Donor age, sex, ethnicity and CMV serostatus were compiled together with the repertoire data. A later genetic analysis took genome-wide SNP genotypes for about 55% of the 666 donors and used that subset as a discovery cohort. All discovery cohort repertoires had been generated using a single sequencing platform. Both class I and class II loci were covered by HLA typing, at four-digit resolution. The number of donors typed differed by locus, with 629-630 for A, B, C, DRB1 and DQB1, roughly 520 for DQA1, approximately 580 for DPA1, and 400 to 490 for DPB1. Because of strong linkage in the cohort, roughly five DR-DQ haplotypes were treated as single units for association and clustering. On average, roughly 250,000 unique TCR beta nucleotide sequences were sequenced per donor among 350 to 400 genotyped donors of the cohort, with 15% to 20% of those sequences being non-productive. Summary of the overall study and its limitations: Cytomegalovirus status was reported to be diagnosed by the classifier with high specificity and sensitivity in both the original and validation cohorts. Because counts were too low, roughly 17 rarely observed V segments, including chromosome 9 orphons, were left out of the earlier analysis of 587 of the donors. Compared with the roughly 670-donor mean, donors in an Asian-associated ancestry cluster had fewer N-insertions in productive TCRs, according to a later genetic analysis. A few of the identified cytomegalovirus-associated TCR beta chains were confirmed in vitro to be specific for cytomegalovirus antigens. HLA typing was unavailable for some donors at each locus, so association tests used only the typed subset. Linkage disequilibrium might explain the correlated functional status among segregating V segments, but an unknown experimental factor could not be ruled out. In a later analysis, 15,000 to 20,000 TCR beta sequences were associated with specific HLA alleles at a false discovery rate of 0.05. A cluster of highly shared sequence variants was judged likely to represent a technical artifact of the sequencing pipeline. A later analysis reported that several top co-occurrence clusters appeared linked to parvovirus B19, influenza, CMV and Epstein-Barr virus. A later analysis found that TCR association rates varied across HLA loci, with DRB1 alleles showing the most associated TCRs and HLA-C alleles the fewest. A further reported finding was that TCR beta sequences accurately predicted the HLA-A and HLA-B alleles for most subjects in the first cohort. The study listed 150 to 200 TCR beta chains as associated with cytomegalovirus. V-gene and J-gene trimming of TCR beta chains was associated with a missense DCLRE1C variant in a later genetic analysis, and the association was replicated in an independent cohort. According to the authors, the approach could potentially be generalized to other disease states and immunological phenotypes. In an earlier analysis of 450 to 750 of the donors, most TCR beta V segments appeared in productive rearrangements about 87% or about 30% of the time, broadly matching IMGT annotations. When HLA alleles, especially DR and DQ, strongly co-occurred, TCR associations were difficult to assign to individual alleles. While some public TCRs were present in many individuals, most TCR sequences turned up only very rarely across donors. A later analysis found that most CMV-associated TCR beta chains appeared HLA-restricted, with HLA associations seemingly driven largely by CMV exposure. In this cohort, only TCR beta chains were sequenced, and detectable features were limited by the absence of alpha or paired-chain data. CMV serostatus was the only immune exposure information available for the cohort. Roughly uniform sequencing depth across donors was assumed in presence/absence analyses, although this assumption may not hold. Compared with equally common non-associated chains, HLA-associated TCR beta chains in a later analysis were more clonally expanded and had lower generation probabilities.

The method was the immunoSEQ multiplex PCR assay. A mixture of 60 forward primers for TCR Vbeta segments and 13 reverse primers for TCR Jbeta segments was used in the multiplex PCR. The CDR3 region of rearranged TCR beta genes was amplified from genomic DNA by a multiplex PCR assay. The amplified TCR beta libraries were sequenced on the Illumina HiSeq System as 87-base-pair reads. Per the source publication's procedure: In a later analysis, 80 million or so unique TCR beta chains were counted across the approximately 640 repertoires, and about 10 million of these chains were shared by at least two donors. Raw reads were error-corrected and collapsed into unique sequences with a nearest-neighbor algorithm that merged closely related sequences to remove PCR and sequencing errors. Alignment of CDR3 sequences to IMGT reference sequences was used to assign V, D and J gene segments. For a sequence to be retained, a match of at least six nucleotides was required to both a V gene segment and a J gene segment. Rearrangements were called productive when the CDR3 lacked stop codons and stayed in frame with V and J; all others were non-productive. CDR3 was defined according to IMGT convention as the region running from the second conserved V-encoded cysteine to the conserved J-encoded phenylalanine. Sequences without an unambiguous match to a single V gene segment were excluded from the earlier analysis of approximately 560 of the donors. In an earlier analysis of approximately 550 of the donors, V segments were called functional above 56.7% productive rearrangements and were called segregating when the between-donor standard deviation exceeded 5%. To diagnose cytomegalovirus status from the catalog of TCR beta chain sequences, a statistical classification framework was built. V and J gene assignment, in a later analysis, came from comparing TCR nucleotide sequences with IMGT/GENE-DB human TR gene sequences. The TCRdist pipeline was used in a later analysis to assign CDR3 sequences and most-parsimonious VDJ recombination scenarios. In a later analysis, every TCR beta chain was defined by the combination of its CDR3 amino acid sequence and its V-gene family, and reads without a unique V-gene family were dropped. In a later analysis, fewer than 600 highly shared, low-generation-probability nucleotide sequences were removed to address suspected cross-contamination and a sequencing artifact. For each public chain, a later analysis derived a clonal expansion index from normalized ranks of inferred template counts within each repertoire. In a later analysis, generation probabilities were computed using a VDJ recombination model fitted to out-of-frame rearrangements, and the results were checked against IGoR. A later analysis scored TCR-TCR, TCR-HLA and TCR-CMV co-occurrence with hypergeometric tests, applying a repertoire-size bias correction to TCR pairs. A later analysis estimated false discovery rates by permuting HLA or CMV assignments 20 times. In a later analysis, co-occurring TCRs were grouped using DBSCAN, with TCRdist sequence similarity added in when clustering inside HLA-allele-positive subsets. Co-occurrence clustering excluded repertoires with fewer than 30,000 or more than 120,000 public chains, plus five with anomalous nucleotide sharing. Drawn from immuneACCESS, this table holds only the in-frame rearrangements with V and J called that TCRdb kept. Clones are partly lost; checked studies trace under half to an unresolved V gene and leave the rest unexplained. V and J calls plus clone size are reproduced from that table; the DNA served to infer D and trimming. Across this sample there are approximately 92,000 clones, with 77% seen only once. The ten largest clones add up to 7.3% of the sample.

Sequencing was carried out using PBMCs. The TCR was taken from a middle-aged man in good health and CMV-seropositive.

The sequenced DNA is TGTGCCAGCAGCTTAGAGGCAGGAAACTACGAGCAGTACTTC. Its protein reads: CASSLEAGNYEQYF. In this chain, TRBV7-8 is recombined with TRBJ2-7; no D gene call is confident. The germline V gene yields SGHVS for CDR1 and FQNEAQ for CDR2. Relative to germline, V is 1 base shorter and J is 3 bases shorter, with 10 bases between their ends. The CDR3 runs 14 amino acids, cysteine and phenylalanine included. The DNA shown is the 42-base CDR3, in frame from base 1.